Below, 17 T cell receptor beta chains from the same sample are listed, as sequenced in a study of blood T cell repertoires in COVID-19. Libraries were prepared by immunoSEQ multiplex PCR; TCRdb keeps only in-frame clonotypes and omits some of them. The data hold fewer than 200,000 clones, with roughly 84% observed a single time. Sequenced material: peripheral blood. The receptors come from a woman older than 75 with acute or convalescent COVID-19.

The V gene is TRBV20-1, the J gene TRBJ1-2; the D is unclear. The CDR3 runs 11 residues. The ends were cut back, 4 bases at V and 6 bases at J, with 9 bases in the middle. The germline CDR1 and CDR2 sequences are DFQATT and SNEGSKA (reference sequence). The CDR3 region has the DNA TGCAGTGCTACGGGTCCGAATGGCTACACCTTC. Protein: CSATGPNGYTF.

The DNA of the CDR3 is TGTGCCAGCTCACCACGGACAGGGTCAATGAACACTGAAGCTTTCTTT. Amino acids: CASSPRTGSMNTEAFF. The rearrangement links TRBV18 to TRBJ1-1; 8 positions agree with TRBD1. V lost 1 base and J lost 0; bases outside the gene matches: 4. This CDR3 has 16 residues. From germline, CDR1 is KGHSH and CDR2 LQKENI.

In its sample, this clone was seen once. This sequence joins TRBV19 and TRBJ2-1; no firm D call. The germline CDR1 and CDR2 sequences are LNHDA and SQIVND (reference sequence). V was trimmed by 3 bases and J by 9 bases, leaving 15 bases between them. The CDR3 sequence is 14 residues long. The CDR3 DNA is TGTGCCAGTAGTATCGGTTCCCGACGGAGTGAGCAGTTCTTC. This sequence encodes CASSIGSRRSEQFF.

Only a few counts were recorded for this clone. The V call is TRBV11-2, the J call TRBJ2-1; 10 bases agree with TRBD2. After removal of 5 bases from V and 10 bases from J, the junction contained 17 bases not matched to a gene. CDR1 and CDR2 (germline): SGHAT, FQNNGV. The CDR3 has 17 amino acids. CDR3 sequence: CASSPRRASGSRWEQFF. The CDR3, as DNA: TGTGCCAGCAGCCCCCGCCGGGCTAGCGGGAGTCGTTGGGAGCAGTTCTTC.

The V and J genes are TRBV6-5 and TRBJ1-1; TRBD1 might be the D (5 bases). V shed 7 bases and J shed 10 bases, with 13 bases lying between them. Germline CDR1 MNHEY, CDR2 SVGAGI. The length of the CDR3 is 11 residues. As DNA, the CDR3 is TGTGCCAGCAACCCAGGGTCTAGAGCTTTCTTT. It codes for CASNPGSRAFF.

V is TRBV5-6 and J is TRBJ2-6, with TRBD1 matching over 9 bases. CDR3 length: 17 amino acids. The germline gives CDR1 SGHDT, CDR2 YYEEEE. With V trimmed by 6 bases and J by 3 bases, 10 bases remained unmatched. This CDR3 is CASTERQGGVGANVLTF. The CDR3 nucleotides read TGTGCCAGCACGGAGAGACAGGGGGGTGTTGGGGCCAACGTCCTGACTTTC.

V is TRBV7-9 and J is TRBJ1-2; D gene unclear. The CDR3 spans 17 residues. V lost 3 bases and J 7 bases, leaving 24 bases between the germline ends. Germline V lookup: CDR1 SEHNR, CDR2 FQNEAQ (reference sequence). Here the CDR3 DNA reads TGTGCCAGCAGCTTCGGCGGGTCTCAGACTTCTCCACGTGGCTACACCTTC. This encodes CASSFGGSQTSPRGYTF. Full variable domain (missing parts from reference TRBV7-9 and TRBJ1-2): DTGVSQNPRHKITKRGQNVTFRCDPISEHNRLYWYRQTLGQGPEFLTYFQNEAQLEKSRLLSDRFSAERPKGSFSTLEIQRTEQGDSAMYLCASSFGGSQTSPRGYTFGSGTRLTVV.

The genes are TRBV6-2 or TRBV6-3 and TRBJ2-7; D is unclear. The CDR3 consists of 13 residues. CDR1 is MNHEY and CDR2 is SVGEGT in the germline V gene. V gave up 0 bases and J gave up 6 bases, with 9 bases separating them. CDR3 sequence reads: CASSYSSPPEQYF. The DNA for the CDR3 is TGTGCCAGCAGTTACTCGAGTCCACCCGAGCAGTACTTC.

This rearrangement joins TRBV7-8 to TRBJ2-3; the match to TRBD2 covers 10 bases. The CDR3 covers 20 residues. V dropped 7 bases and J dropped 4; count of bases not matched to a gene: 23. CDR1 and CDR2 (germline): SGHVS, FQNEAQ. CDR3 coding DNA: TGTGCCAGCACCACCGCGCCCGTGGCTAGCGGGGGCCTCGGGGCAGATACGCAGTATTTT. This sequence encodes CASTTAPVASGGLGADTQYF.

The rearrangement joins TRBV10-3 to TRBJ1-1; D might be TRBD1 (6 bases). V was shortened by 10 bases and J by 1 base, with 10 bases between the two germline ends. There are 12 residues in the CDR3. CDR1 ENHRY and CDR2 SYGVKD come from the germline V gene. This CDR3 reads CASGGQNTEAFF. DNA of the CDR3: TGTGCCAGTGGGGGACAGAACACTGAAGCTTTCTTT.

This clone is a singleton in its sample. The V gene is TRBV11-3, the J gene TRBJ2-1; unclear D gene. Germline CDR1 reads SGHNT; CDR2 reads YENEEA. The ends were cut back, 4 bases at V and 2 bases at J, with 15 bases in the middle. CDR3 length equals 16 residues. This CDR3 reads CASSSRKGLAYNEQFF. CDR3 DNA: TGTGCCAGCAGCTCGAGGAAAGGCCTGGCCTACAATGAGCAGTTCTTC.

The genes are TRBV5-1 and TRBJ1-4, with 8 nucleotides matching TRBD1. V lost 2 bases and J lost 6; bases outside the gene matches: 12. Germline loops: CDR1 SGHRS, CDR2 YFSETQ. The CDR3 has 17 amino acids. The CDR3 coding sequence is TGCGCCAGCAGCTTCGGACAGGGAATCAGAGGCTATGAAAAACTGTTTTTT. This translates into CASSFGQGIRGYEKLFF. The full variable domain, completed using reference TRBV5-1 and TRBJ1-4, is KAGVTQTPRYLIKTRGQQVTLSCSPISGHRSVSWYQQTPGQGLQFLFEYFSETQRNKGNFPGRFSGRQFSNSRSEMNVSTLELGDSALYLCASSFGQGIRGYEKLFFGSGTQLSVL.

V gene TRBV6-5 combines with J gene TRBJ2-6; 7 nucleotides agree with TRBD1. This CDR3 spans 14 amino acids. V shed 7 bases, J shed 2 bases, and the junction held 2 bases outside the gene matches. Germline values: CDR1 MNHEY, CDR2 SVGAGI. In DNA, the CDR3 is TGTGCCAGCACTACAGGGGCTGGGGCCAACGTCCTGACTTTC. Translating gives CASTTGAGANVLTF.

The chain has TRBV6-5 and TRBJ2-5, with 13 bases fitting TRBD2. Germline V gene lookup returns CDR1 MNHEY and CDR2 SVGAGI. This CDR3 has 15 amino acids. Trimming removed 5 bases from V and 5 bases from J; junction bases left unmatched: 5. The CDR3 DNA sequence: TGTGCCAGCAGTACCCGGACTAGCGGGAGTGAGACCCAGTACTTC. The encoded protein is CASSTRTSGSETQYF.

The chain recombines TRBV12-3 or TRBV12-4 with TRBJ2-5; D is undetermined. Trimming left V 2 bases short and J 2 bases short, with 6 bases between. The CDR3 contains 13 residues. The CDR3 region has the DNA TGTGCCAGCAGTTTAAACGGGCAAGAGACCCAGTACTTC. Residues: CASSLNGQETQYF.

This chain joins TRBV5-1 and TRBJ1-5; TRBD1 might be the D (5 bases). CDR1 SGHRS and CDR2 YFSETQ come from the germline V gene. Trimming left V 4 bases short and J 6 bases short, with 14 bases between. The CDR3 extends over 14 amino acids. CDR3 sequence (DNA): TGCGCCAGCAGCCCGGAAGGGGTGGGTCAGCCCCAGCATTTT. Residues: CASSPEGVGQPQHF.

The chain links TRBV4-2 to TRBJ1-4; D ambiguous. Trimming shortened V by 0 bases and J by 10 bases, and 6 bases separated the two germline ends. The CDR3 runs 12 residues. Germline CDR1 reads LGHNA; CDR2 reads YNFKEQ. CDR3 region: CASSQERRKLFF. DNA for the CDR3: TGTGCCAGCAGCCAAGAAAGGAGAAAACTGTTTTTT.